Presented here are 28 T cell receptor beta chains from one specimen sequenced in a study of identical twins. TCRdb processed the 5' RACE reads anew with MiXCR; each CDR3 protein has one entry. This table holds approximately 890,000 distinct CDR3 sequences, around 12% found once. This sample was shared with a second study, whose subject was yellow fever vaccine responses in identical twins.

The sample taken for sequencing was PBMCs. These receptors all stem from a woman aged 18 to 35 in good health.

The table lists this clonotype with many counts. The CDR3 loop is CACGRPNEKLFF. The DNA for the CDR3 is TGTGCCTGCGGGAGGCCTAATGAAAAACTGTTTTTT. The rearrangement joins TRBV6-5 to TRBJ1-4; D remains unclear. V dropped 11 bases and J dropped 3 bases, with 10 bases sitting between them. Germline loops: CDR1 MNHEY, CDR2 SVGAGI. CDR3 size: 12 residues.

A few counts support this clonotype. The CDR3: CASSYSPGPRSYEQYF. The DNA for the CDR3 is TGTGCCAGCAGTTACTCACCGGGACCCCGCTCCTACGAGCAGTACTTC. The chain combines TRBV6-2 or TRBV6-3 with TRBJ2-7; D is perhaps TRBD1 or TRBD2 (5 bases each). The CDR3 extends over 16 amino acids. CDR1 and CDR2 from the germline V gene are MNHEY and SVGEGT. Trimming cost V 0 bases and J 0 bases, with 12 bases left between them.

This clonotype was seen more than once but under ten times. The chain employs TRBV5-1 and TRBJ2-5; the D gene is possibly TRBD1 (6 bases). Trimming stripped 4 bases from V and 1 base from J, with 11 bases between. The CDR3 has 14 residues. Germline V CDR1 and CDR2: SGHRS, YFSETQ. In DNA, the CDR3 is TGCGCCAGCAGCGGGACACATCCCCAAGAGACCCAGTACTTC. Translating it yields CASSGTHPQETQYF.

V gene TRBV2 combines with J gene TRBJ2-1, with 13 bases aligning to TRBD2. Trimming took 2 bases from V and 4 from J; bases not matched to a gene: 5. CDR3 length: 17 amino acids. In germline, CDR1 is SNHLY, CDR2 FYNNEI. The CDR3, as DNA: TGTGCCAGCAGTGAACCGGGGACTAGCGGGGCTTACAATGAGCAGTTCTTC. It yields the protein CASSEPGTSGAYNEQFF.

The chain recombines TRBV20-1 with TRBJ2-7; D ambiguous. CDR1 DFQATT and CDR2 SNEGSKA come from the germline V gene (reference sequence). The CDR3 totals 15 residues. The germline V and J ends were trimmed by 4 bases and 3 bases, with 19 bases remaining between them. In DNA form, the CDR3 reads TGCAGTGCTAACGATCCGCTGGGGATGTTCTACGAGCAGTACGTC. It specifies CSANDPLGMFYEQYV.

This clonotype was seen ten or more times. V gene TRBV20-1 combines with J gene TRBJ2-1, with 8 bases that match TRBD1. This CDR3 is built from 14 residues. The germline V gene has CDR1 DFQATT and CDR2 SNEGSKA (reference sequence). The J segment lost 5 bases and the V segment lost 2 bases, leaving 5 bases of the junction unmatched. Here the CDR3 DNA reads TGCAGTGCTAGATCCGGGACAGGACACAATGAGCAGTTCTTC. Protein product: CSARSGTGHNEQFF.

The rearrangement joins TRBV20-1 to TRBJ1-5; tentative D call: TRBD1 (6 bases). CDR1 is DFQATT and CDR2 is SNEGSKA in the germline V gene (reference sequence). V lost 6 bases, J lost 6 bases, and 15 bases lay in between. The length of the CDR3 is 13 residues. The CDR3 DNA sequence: TGCAGTGCGACCCACGGGGGCACTCAGCCCCAGCATTTT. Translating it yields CSATHGGTQPQHF.

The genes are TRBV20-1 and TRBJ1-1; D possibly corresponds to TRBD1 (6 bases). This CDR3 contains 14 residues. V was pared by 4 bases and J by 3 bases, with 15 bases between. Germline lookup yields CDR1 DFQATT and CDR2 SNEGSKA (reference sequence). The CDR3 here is CSAKQGPGDTEAFF. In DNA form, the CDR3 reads TGCAGTGCTAAACAGGGCCCAGGGGACACTGAAGCTTTCTTT.

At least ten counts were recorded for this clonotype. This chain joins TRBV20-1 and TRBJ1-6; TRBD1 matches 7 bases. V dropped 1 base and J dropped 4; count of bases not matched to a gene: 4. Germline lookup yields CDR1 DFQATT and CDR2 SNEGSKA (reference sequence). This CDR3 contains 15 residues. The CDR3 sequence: CSARGGTAYNSPLHF. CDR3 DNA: TGCAGTGCTAGAGGAGGGACAGCTTATAATTCACCCCTCCACTTT.

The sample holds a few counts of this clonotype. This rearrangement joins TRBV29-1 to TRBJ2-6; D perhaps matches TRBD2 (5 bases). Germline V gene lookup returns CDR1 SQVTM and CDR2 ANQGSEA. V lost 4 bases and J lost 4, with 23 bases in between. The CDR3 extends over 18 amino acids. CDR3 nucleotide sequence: TGCAGCGTTGTCGGGAACTGGCGGACCCTGGGAGGGGCCAACGTCCTGACTTTC. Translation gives CSVVGNWRTLGGANVLTF. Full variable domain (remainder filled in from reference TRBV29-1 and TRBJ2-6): SAVISQKPSRDICQRGTSLTIQCQVDSQVTMMFWYRQQPGQSLTLIATANQGSEATYESGFVIDKFPISRPNLTFSTLTVSNMSPEDSSIYLCSVVGNWRTLGGANVLTFGAGSRLTVL.

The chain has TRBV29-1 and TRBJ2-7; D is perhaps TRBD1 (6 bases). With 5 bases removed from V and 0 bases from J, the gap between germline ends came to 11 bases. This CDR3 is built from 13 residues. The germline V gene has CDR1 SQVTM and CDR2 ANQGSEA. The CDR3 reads CSVPGTSSYEQYF. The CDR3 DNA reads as TGCAGCGTTCCCGGGACAAGCTCCTACGAGCAGTACTTC.

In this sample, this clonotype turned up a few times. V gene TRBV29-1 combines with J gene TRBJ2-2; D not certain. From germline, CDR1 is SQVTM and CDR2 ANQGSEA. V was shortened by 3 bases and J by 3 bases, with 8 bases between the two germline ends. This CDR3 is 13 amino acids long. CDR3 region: CSVDGDHTGELFF. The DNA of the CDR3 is TGCAGCGTTGATGGCGATCACACCGGGGAGCTGTTTTTT.

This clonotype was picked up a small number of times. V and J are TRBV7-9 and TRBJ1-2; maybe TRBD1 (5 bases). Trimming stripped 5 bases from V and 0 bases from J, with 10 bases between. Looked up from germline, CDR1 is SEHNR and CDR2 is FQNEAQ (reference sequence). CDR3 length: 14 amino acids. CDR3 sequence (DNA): TGTGCCAGCAGCCCGGGGGGGTCTAACTATGGCTACACCTTC. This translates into CASSPGGSNYGYTF.

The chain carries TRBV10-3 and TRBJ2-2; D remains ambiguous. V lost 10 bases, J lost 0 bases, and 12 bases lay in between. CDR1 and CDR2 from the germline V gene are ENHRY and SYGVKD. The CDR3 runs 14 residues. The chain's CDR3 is CATHPGANTGELFF. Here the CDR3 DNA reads TGTGCCACCCACCCGGGCGCGAACACCGGGGAGCTGTTTTTT.

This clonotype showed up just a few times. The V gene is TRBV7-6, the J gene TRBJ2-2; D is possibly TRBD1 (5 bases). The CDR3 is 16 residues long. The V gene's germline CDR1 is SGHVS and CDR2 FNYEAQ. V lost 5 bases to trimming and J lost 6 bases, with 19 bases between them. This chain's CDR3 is CASSPRLGDGAGELFF. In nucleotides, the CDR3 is TGTGCCAGCAGCCCCCGTTTAGGGGATGGGGCCGGGGAGCTGTTTTTT.

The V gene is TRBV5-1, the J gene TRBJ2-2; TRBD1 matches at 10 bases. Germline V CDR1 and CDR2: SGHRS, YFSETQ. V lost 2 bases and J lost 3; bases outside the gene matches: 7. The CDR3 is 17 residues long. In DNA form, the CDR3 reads TGCGCCAGCAGCTTTATGGGACAGGGGCGAGACACCGGGGAGCTGTTTTTT. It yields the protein CASSFMGQGRDTGELFF. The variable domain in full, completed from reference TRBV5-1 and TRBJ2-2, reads KAGVTQTPRYLIKTRGQQVTLSCSPISGHRSVSWYQQTPGQGLQFLFEYFSETQRNKGNFPGRFSGRQFSNSRSEMNVSTLELGDSALYLCASSFMGQGRDTGELFFGEGSRLTVL.

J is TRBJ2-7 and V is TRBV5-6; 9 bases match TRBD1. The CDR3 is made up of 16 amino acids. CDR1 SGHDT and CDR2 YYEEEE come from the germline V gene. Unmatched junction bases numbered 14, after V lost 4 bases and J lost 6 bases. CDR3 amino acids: CASSTDRGAANSEQYF. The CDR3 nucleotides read TGTGCCAGCAGCACGGACAGGGGAGCCGCCAACTCCGAGCAGTACTTC.

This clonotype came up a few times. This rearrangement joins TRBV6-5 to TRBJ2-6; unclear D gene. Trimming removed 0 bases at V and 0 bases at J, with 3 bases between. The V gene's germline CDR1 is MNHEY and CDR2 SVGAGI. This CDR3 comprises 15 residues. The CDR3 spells CASSYSRSGANVLTF. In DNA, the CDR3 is TGTGCCAGCAGTTACTCACGCTCTGGGGCCAACGTCCTGACTTTC.

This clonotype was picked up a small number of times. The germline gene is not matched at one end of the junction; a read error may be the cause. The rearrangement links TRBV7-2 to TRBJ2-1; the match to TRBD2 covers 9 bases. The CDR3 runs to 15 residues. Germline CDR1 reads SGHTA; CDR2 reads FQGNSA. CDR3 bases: TGTGCCAGCAGCCCAGCGGGGGGAGTCTACGATGAGCAGTTCTTC. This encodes CASSPAGGVYDEQFF.

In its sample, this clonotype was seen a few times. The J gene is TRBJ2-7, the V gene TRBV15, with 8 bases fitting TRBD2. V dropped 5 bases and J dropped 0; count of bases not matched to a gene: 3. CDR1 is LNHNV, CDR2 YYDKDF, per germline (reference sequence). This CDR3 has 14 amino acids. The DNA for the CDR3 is TGTGCCACCAGCGCGGGGGGAAGCTCCTACGAGCAGTACGTC. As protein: CATSAGGSSYEQYV.

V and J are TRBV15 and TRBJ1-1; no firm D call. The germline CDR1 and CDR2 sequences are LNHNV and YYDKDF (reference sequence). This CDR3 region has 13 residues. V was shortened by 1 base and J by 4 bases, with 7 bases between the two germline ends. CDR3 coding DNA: TGTGCCACCAGCAGAGTCGGGCTCACTGAAGCTTTCTTT. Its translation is CATSRVGLTEAFF. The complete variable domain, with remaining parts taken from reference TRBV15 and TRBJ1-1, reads DAMVIQNPRYQVTQFGKPVTLSCSQTLNHNVMYWYQQKSSQAPKLLFHYYDKDFNNEADTPDNFQSRRPNTSFCFLDIRSPGLGDTAMYLCATSRVGLTEAFFGQGTRLTVV.

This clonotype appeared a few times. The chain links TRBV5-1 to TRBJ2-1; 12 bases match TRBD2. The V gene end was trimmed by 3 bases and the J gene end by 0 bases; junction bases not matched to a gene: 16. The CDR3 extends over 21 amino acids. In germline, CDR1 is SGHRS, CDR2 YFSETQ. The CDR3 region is CASSSKGPGLAGLSSYNEQFF. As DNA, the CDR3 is TGCGCCAGCAGCTCCAAGGGACCGGGACTAGCGGGCCTGAGCTCCTACAATGAGCAGTTCTTC.

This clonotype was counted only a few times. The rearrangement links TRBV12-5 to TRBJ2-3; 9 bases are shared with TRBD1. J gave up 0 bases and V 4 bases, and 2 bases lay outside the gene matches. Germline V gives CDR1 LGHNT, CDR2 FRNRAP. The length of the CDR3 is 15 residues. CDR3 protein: CASGSTGGSTDTQYF. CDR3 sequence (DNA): TGTGCTAGTGGTTCGACAGGGGGAAGCACAGATACGCAGTATTTT.

Here the CDR3 reads CASREENTYEQYF. For the CDR3, the DNA is TGTGCCAGCAGGGAGGAGAACACCTACGAGCAGTACTTC. The chain joins TRBV14 to TRBJ2-7, with D possibly matching TRBD2 (5 bases). The CDR3 has 13 amino acids. V was shortened by 6 bases and J by 2 bases, with 11 bases between the two germline ends. The germline V gene has CDR1 SGHDN and CDR2 FVKESK.

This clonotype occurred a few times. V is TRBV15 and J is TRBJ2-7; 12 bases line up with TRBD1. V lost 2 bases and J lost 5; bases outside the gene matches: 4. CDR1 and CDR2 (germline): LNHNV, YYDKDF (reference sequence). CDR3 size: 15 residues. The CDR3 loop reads CATSRPGQGAHEQYF. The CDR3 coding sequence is TGTGCCACCAGCAGACCGGGACAGGGGGCCCACGAGCAGTACTTC. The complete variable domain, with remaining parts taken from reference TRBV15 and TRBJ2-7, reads DAMVIQNPRYQVTQFGKPVTLSCSQTLNHNVMYWYQQKSSQAPKLLFHYYDKDFNNEADTPDNFQSRRPNTSFCFLDIRSPGLGDTAMYLCATSRPGQGAHEQYFGPGTRLTVT.

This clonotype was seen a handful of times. CDR3 sequence: CASSSGVSGQGEKTQYF. CDR3 bases: TGTGCCAGCAGCTCAGGGGTATCGGGACAGGGCGAAAAGACCCAGTACTTC. This rearrangement joins TRBV7-9 to TRBJ2-5; 9 bases align to TRBD1. The trim removed 4 bases at V and 6 bases at J, leaving 15 bases unmatched. The CDR3 totals 17 residues. Germline V CDR1 and CDR2: SEHNR, FQNEAQ (reference sequence).

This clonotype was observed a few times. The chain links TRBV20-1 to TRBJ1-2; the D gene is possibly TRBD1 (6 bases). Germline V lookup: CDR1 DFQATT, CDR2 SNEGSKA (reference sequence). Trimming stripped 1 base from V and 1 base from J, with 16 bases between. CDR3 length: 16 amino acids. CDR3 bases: TGCAGTGCTAGAGGGACCGGGACAAGGGGTAACTATGGCTACACCTTC. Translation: CSARGTGTRGNYGYTF.

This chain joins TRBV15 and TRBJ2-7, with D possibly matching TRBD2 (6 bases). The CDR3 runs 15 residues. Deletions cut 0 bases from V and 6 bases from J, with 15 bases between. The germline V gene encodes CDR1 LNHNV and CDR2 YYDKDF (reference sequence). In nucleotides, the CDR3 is TGTGCCACCAGCAGAGATCGAATTCGGGGAGGCGAGCAGTACGTC. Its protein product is CATSRDRIRGGEQYV.